The rows below give T cell receptor beta chains drawn from one sample of a study of T cells after somatic rescue of genetic block. Clones were read by immunoSEQ multiplex PCR, and TCRdb kept only the in-frame ones, dropping some. The sample has 60,000 to 75,000 clones, about 92% seen once. The material sequenced was peripheral blood mononuclear cells (PBMCs). The receptors were gathered from a man between 35 and 55 years old. The CDR3 runs from the conserved cysteine through the conserved F or W. Some rows mark clone size as missing; the rest say once, few, many or name a class of expanded clone.

>TRBJ2-7|TRBV2|.
CASRPDRAVSYEQYF
>TRBJ2-7|TRBV5-1|.
CASSPDMGRYEQYF
>TRBJ2-1|TRBV4-3|.
CASSQDRDGRYNEQFF
>TRBJ1-6|TRBV10-3|.
CAISSRPGQGNSPLHF
>TRBJ2-7|TRBV11-1|.
CASSFRQGAGEQYF
>TRBJ1-1|TRBV29-1|once
CSVEDLGGHSMNTEAFF
>TRBJ2-2|TRBV30|.
CAWSERGHPGELFF
>TRBJ2-3|TRBV2|.
CASSPGTVSRSTDTQYF
>TRBJ2-7|TRBV9|.
CASSVEVGGGYEQYF
>TRBJ1-1|TRBV19|.
CASSGWSEAFF
>TRBJ2-7|TRBV4-2|.
CASSLRLAGAYEQYF
>TRBJ2-6|TRBV28|.
CASSTGASGANVLTF
>TRBJ2-7|TRBV4-2|.
CASSQNRDEQYF
>TRBJ1-2|TRBV27|.
CASSFGRGTNLFGYTF
>TRBJ1-5|TRBV4-2|.
CASSPPGQNQPQHF
>TRBJ2-7|TRBV10-3|.
CAISESKGVSSYEQYF